The TCR beta chain described here comes from a study of cytomegalovirus exposure and HLA in healthy donors. The PCR had 60 Vbeta and 13 Jbeta primers. Sequenced by immunoSEQ multiplex PCR; TCRdb stores in-frame clones only, minus some. Among about 240,000 clones listed, around 76% were seen once. Findings of the study overall: Rare TCR sequences predominated, though certain public TCRs were found in many donors.

A note on this clone: Its antigen is currently unknown.

Germline V gives CDR1 SGDLS, CDR2 YYNGEE. The CDR3 sequence is 15 residues long. V gave up 4 bases and J gave up 3 bases; unmatched junction bases: 7. The V gene is TRBV9, the J gene TRBJ2-3; TRBD2 matches at 8 bases. The clonotype was recovered from a woman in her forties in good health and CMV-seropositive. The material sequenced was PBMCs. The CDR3 DNA reads as TGTGCCAGCAGCAACCGAGCGGGGGTAACAGATACGCAGTATTTT. This sequence encodes CASSNRAGVTDTQYF.